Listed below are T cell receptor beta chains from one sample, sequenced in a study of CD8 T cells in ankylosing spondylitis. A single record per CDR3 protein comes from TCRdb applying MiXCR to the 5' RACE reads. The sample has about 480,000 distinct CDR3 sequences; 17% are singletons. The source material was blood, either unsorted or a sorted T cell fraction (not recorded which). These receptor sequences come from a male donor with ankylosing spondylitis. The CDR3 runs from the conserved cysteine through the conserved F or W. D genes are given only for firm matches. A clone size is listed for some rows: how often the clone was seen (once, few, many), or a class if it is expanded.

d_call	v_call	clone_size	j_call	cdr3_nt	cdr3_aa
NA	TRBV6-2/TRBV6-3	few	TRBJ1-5	TGTGCCAGCAGTATTAGGGACTACCCAACAGGCCAGCCCCAGCATTTT	CASSIRDYPTGQPQHF
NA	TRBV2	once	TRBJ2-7	TGTGCCAGCAGTGTGGACCATTCCGCCTACGAGCAGTACTTC	CASSVDHSAYEQYF
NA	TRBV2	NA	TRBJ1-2	TGTGCCAGCCGACAGCTCTATGGCTACACCTTC	CASRQLYGYTF
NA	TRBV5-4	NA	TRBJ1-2	TGTGCCAGCAGCCTACGGACCGAGAACTATGGCTACACCTTC	CASSLRTENYGYTF
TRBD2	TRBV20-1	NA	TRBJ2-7	TGCAGTGCTAGTCCCGGACTAGCTCGCGAGCAGTACTTC	CSASPGLAREQYF
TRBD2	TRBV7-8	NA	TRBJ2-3	TGTGCCAGCAGCCCGCGGACTAGCACGGCAGATACGCAGTATTTT	CASSPRTSTADTQYF
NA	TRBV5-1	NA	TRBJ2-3	TGCGCCAGCAGCTCAAGACTCCTGGATGGGGCGCAGTTTTTT	CASSSRLLDGAQFF
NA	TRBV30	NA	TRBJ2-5	TGTGCCTGGAGGGGGGCGGTAGAGACCCAGTACTTC	CAWRGAVETQYF
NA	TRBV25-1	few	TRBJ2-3	TGTGCCAGCAGTGCTCCAGATACGCAGTATTTT	CASSAPDTQYF
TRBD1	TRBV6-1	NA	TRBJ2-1	TGTGCCAGCAGTGAAGGGACAGGGGGCCCGTACCGACAGTTCTTC	CASSEGTGGPYRQFF
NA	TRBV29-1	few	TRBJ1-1	TGCAGCGTTGATCCGGGGTCAGGCACTGAAGCTTTCTTT	CSVDPGSGTEAFF
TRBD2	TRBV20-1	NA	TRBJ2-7	TGCAGTGCTAGAACGGCTAGCGGGAGCTACGAGCAGTACTTC	CSARTASGSYEQYF
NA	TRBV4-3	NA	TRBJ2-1	TGCGCCAGCAGCCAAGATCTGGGGAGAGCTCTATACAATGAGCAGTTCTTC	CASSQDLGRALYNEQFF
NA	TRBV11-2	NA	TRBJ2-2	TGTGCCAGCACCCCCGGGGCGCAGGTACGCACCGGGGAGCTGTTTTTT	CASTPGAQVRTGELFF
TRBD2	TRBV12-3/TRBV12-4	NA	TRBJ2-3	TGTGCCAGCAGTTTAGGCGGGGGGGCGGTCGTAGATACGCAGTATTTT	CASSLGGGAVVDTQYF
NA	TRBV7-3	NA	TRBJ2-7	TGTGCCAGCAGCCCGGGACTGGGCTACGAGCAGTACTTC	CASSPGLGYEQYF
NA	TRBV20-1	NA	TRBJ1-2	TGCAGTGCTAGACCCATCCGGCATTCCTATGGCTACACCTTC	CSARPIRHSYGYTF
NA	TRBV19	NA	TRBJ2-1	TGTGCCAGCCTCCCCGGCGGAGGCAATGAGCAGTTCTTC	CASLPGGGNEQFF
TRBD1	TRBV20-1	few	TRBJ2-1	TGCAGTGCTAGAGAGCCTGGGACAGGAAACAATGAGCAGTTCTTC	CSAREPGTGNNEQFF
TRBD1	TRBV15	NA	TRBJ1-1	TGTGCCACCAGCGGAAGCGGACAGGGGGTCCACACTGAAGCTTTCTTT	CATSGSGQGVHTEAFF
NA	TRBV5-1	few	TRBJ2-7	TGCGCCAGCAGCTTGCTCGGGGTAGTGGGCTACGAGCAGTACTTC	CASSLLGVVGYEQYF
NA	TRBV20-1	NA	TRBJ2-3	TGCAGTGCTACCTCCCAGGAAGGGCTCACAGATACGCAGTATTTT	CSATSQEGLTDTQYF
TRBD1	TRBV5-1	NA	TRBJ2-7	TGCGCCAGCAGCTTGGCAGACAGGGGGCGCGAGCAGTACTTC	CASSLADRGREQYF
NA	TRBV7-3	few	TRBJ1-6	TGTGCCAGCAGCTTAAACACGGGGTATTCACCCCTCCACTTT	CASSLNTGYSPLHF
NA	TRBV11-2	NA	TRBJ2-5	TGTGCCAGCAGCCGATGGGGATTTCAAGAGACCCAGTACTTC	CASSRWGFQETQYF
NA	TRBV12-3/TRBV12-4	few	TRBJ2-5	TGTGCCAGCAGCCCCATGGGACGGAACCAAGAGACCCAGTACTTC	CASSPMGRNQETQYF
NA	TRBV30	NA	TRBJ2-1	TGTGCCTGGAGTGAGGACTTCTCCTACAATGAGCAGTTCTTC	CAWSEDFSYNEQFF
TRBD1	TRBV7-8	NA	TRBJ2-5	TGTGCCAGCAGCGGGAACAGGGGGGAGACCCAGTACTTC	CASSGNRGETQYF
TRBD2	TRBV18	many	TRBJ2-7	TGTGCCAGCTCAACGGGACTAGGGGTTTACGAGCAGTACTTC	CASSTGLGVYEQYF
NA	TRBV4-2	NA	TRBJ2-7	TGTGCCAGCAGCCAAAGGTGGGAGCGAAACAACGAGCAGTACTTC	CASSQRWERNNEQYF
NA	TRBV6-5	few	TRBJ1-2	TGTGCCAGCAGTTACTCACCCCCGGGTCGGGAGGGAAACTATGGCTACACCTTC	CASSYSPPGREGNYGYTF
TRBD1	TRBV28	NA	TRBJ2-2	TGTGCCAGCAACACAGGGGGCGCGGGCACCGGGGAGCTGTTTTTT	CASNTGGAGTGELFF
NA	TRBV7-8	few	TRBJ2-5	TGTGCCAGCAGCTTAGTTTGGAGACTCGTACAAGAGACCCAGTACTTC	CASSLVWRLVQETQYF
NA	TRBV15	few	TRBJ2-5	TGTGCCACCAGCAGACACCTCGACAGTCAAGAGACCCAGTACTTC	CATSRHLDSQETQYF
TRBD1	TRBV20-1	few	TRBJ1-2	TGCAGTGCTAGGACGGACGAACTAGGACAGGGGGCCTATGGCTACACCTTC	CSARTDELGQGAYGYTF
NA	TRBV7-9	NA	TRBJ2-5	TGTGCCAGCAGCTTAGCGGCGTGGGAGACCCAGTACTTC	CASSLAAWETQYF
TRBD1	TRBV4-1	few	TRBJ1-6	TGCGCCAGCAGCCAAGGCTTGGACAGGGCAAAAAATTCACCCCTCCACTTT	CASSQGLDRAKNSPLHF
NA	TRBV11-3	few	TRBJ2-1	TGTGCCAGCAGCTTAGTAAGACTAGACAACAATGAGCAGTTCTTC	CASSLVRLDNNEQFF
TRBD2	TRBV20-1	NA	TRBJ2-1	TGCAGTGCTGTAACTAGCGGGAACAATGAGCAGTTCTTC	CSAVTSGNNEQFF
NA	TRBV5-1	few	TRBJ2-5	TGCGCCAGCAGCCCGCGTCCCTCCAATCAAGAGACCCAGTACTTC	CASSPRPSNQETQYF
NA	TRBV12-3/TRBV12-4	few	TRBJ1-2	TGTGCCAGCAGTTTGGCCAGACAAACCAACTATGGCTACACCTTC	CASSLARQTNYGYTF
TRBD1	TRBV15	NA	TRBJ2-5	TGTGCCACCAGCCGAAGGGACAGGGCATGGGGAACGGAGACCCAGTACTTC	CATSRRDRAWGTETQYF
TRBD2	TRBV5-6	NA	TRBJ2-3	TGTGCCAGCAACCAAGCGGGAACAGATACGCAGTATTTT	CASNQAGTDTQYF
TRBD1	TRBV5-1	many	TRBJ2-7	TGCGCCAGCAGCTTGACAGGGGATGCCTACGAGCAGTACTTC	CASSLTGDAYEQYF
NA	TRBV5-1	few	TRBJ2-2	TGCGCCAGCAGCTACGGGGACACCGGGGAGCTGTTTTTT	CASSYGDTGELFF
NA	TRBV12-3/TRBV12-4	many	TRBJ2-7	TGTGCCAGCACCCCGGGGCAAGGCTACGAGCAGTACTTC	CASTPGQGYEQYF
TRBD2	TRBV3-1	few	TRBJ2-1	TGTGCCAGCAGCCAAGATTGGGGGGGGACTAGTCAGTTCTTC	CASSQDWGGTSQFF
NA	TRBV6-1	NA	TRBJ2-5	TGTGCCACCAGGGGACTGGCGGCACAAGAGACCCAGTACTTC	CATRGLAAQETQYF
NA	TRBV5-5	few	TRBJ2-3	TGTGCCAGCAGTCGAAGGGACCTCACAGATACGCAGTATTTT	CASSRRDLTDTQYF
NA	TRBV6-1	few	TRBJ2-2	TGTGCCAGCAGGGGGGCTGCGAACACCGGGGAGCTGTTTTTT	CASRGAANTGELFF
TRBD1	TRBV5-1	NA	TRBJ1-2	TGCGCCGGCAGCCCCGGACAGGGCTTCGATATTTATGGCTACACCTTC	CAGSPGQGFDIYGYTF
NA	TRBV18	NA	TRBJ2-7	TGTGCCAGCTCACTCCTTGGCACAGCCTACGAGCAGTACTTC	CASSLLGTAYEQYF
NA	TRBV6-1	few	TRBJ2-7	TGTGCCAGCAGTGCGTGGATGGGACCTTCCTACGAGCAGTACTTC	CASSAWMGPSYEQYF
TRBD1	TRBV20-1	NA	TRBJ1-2	TGCAGTGCTAGAGACCGGGACAGCAACTATGGCTACACCTTC	CSARDRDSNYGYTF
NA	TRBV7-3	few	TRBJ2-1	TGTGCCAGCAGCTTAGTTGGGGACCGCGCATCCAATGAGCAGTTCTTC	CASSLVGDRASNEQFF
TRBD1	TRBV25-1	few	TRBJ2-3	TGTGCCAGCAGTGGGAGGACAGGAATCACAGATACGCAGTATTTT	CASSGRTGITDTQYF
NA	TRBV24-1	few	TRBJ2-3	TGTGCCACCAGTTATAGAGGGGAAGATACGCAGTATTTT	CATSYRGEDTQYF
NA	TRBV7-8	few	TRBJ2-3	TGTGCCAGCAGCCCGGGGAAGCCGCGGCGCACAGATACGCAGTATTTT	CASSPGKPRRTDTQYF
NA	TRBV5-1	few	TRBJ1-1	TGCGCCAGCAGCCCCTTCTACGGTTTCCCTGAAGCTTTCTTT	CASSPFYGFPEAFF